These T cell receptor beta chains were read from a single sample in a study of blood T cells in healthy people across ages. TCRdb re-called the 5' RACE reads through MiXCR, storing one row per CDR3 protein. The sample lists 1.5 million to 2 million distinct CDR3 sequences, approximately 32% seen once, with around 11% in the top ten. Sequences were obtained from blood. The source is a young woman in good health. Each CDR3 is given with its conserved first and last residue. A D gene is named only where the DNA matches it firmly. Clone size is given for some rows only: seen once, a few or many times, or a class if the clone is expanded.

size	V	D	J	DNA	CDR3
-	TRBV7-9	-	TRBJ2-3	TGTGCCAGCAGCCCCATCAGGGGAGATACGCAGTATTTT	CASSPIRGDTQYF
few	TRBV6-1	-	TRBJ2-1	TGTGCCACCAGCCCGAGGGGCTGGGACTCCTACAATGAGCAGTTCTTC	CATSPRGWDSYNEQFF
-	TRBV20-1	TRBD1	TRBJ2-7	TGCAGTGCTCCACGGACAGGGAAATTATACGAGCAGTACTTC	CSAPRTGKLYEQYF
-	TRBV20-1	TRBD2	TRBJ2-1	TGCGGTGCAAGAGCGGGACTAGCGGCCTACAAGGACTACAATGAGCAGTTCTTC	CGARAGLAAYKDYNEQFF
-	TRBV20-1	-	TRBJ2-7	TGCAGTGCTAGAGTGGGTATGCAAGCCTACGAGCAGTACTTC	CSARVGMQAYEQYF
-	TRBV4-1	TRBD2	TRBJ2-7	TGCGCCAGCAGCCAAGACGGACTAGCGGGAGTAGGAAGCTACGAGCAGTACTTC	CASSQDGLAGVGSYEQYF
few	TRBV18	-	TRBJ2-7	TGTGCCAGCTCCCAAGCGGGGACAACCTACGAGCAGTACTTC	CASSQAGTTYEQYF
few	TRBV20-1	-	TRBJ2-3	TGCAGTGCTAGAGACTTTAGGACTGGCGCAGATACGCAGTATTTT	CSARDFRTGADTQYF
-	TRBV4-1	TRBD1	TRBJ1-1	TGCGCCAGCAGCCACCGACAGGGTACTTCAATGAACACTGAAGCTTTCTTT	CASSHRQGTSMNTEAFF
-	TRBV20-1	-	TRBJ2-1	TGCAGTGCCCCCCCGAGGTCCGGGGGCTATGAGCAGTTCTTC	CSAPPRSGGYEQFF
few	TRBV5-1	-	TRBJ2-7	TGCGCCAGCAGAAGACGTGACCTAAGCACCTACGAGCAGTACTTC	CASRRRDLSTYEQYF
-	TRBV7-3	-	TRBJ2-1	TGTGCCAGCAGCTTAAACGGGCCGAGCTCCTACAATGAGCAGTTCTTC	CASSLNGPSSYNEQFF
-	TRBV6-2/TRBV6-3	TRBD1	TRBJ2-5	TGTGCCAGCAGTTACTGGGGGCAAGGGGCCCTCGGGACAGGGCCCCAAGAGACCCAGTACTTC	CASSYWGQGALGTGPQETQYF
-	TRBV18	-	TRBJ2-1	TGTGCCAGCTCGACGGGCTTTGTAAATGAGCAGTTCTTC	CASSTGFVNEQFF
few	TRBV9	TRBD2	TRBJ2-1	TGTGCCAGCACCCCTGATAACGGGGGGGCTTTCTACAATGAGCAGTTCTTC	CASTPDNGGAFYNEQFF
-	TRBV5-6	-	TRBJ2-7	TGTGCCAGCAGCTCCCTCCAGCAGGGCGACTACGAGCAGTACTTC	CASSSLQQGDYEQYF
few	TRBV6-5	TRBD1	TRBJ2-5	TGTGCCAGCAGGGGGACAGGCCTGGAGACCCAGTACTTC	CASRGTGLETQYF
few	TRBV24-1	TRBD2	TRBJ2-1	TGTGCCACCAGTGAGAGGCGGGGGGGTCCCAATGAGCAGTTCTTC	CATSERRGGPNEQFF
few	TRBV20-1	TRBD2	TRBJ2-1	TGCAGTGCTAGAGCGCTCTCGGGGACTAGCGGGAGCAATGAGCAGTTCTTC	CSARALSGTSGSNEQFF
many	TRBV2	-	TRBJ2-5	TGTGCCAGCTCTGAAGAGCGGAAAGAGACCCAGTACTTC	CASSEERKETQYF
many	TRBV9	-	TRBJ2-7	TGTGCCAGCAGCGTAGGGGGAGGAGAGCAGTACTTC	CASSVGGGEQYF
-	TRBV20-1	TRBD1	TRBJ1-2	TGCAGTGCTAAAACAGGGGAAGAAGATGGTGGCTACACCTTC	CSAKTGEEDGGYTF